A selection of T cell receptor beta chains follows, all from one sample in a study of long-term antiretroviral therapy in people with HIV. The method was immunoSEQ multiplex PCR; TCRdb's version includes in-frame clones alone and lacks a portion of them. The sample shows 30,000 to 40,000 clones, just under 80% of them seen only once. The sequencing here drew on unsorted PBMCs, taken 3.1 years after starting antiretroviral therapy. The receptors stem from a woman between 50 and 59 years old with HIV. CDR3s include the opening cysteine and the closing phenylalanine or tryptophan. A D gene is named only where the DNA matches it firmly. Clone size, where shown, is once, few, many, or a class for clones that have expanded.

D gene: NA
V gene: TRBV6-5
clone size: NA
J gene: TRBJ1-1
CDR3 protein: CASSFFLDTEAFF
CDR3 DNA: TGTGCCAGCAGCTTCTTCCTGGACACTGAAGCTTTCTTT

D gene: NA
V gene: TRBV5-1
clone size: once
J gene: TRBJ2-5
CDR3 protein: CASSFGGAETQYF
CDR3 DNA: TGCGCCAGCAGCTTTGGGGGGGCAGAGACCCAGTACTTC

D gene: NA
V gene: TRBV5-1
clone size: NA
J gene: TRBJ1-6
CDR3 protein: CASSWQGPTDSYNSPLHF
CDR3 DNA: TGCGCCAGCAGCTGGCAGGGGCCTACGGACTCCTATAATTCACCCCTCCACTTT

D gene: NA
V gene: TRBV6-6
clone size: NA
J gene: TRBJ1-5
CDR3 protein: CASSYPGESNQPQHF
CDR3 DNA: TGTGCCAGCAGTTACCCTGGGGAGAGCAATCAGCCCCAGCATTTT

D gene: TRBD1
V gene: TRBV30
clone size: NA
J gene: TRBJ2-1
CDR3 protein: CAWSVGQGAYNEQFF
CDR3 DNA: TGTGCCTGGAGTGTCGGACAGGGGGCCTACAATGAGCAGTTCTTC

D gene: NA
V gene: TRBV5-1
clone size: NA
J gene: TRBJ1-5
CDR3 protein: CASSPGSGNQPQHF
CDR3 DNA: TGCGCCAGCAGCCCGGGGAGTGGTAATCAGCCCCAGCATTTT

D gene: NA
V gene: TRBV7-3
clone size: NA
J gene: TRBJ1-6
CDR3 protein: CASSPTGVNSPLHF
CDR3 DNA: TGTGCCAGCAGCCCGACAGGAGTTAATTCACCCCTCCACTTT

D gene: NA
V gene: TRBV5-1
clone size: NA
J gene: TRBJ2-5
CDR3 protein: CASSLVEAGGEETQYF
CDR3 DNA: TGCGCCAGCAGCTTGGTTGAGGCAGGGGGGGAAGAGACCCAGTACTTC

D gene: NA
V gene: TRBV18
clone size: NA
J gene: TRBJ2-3
CDR3 protein: CASSPKGRLDTQYF
CDR3 DNA: TGTGCCAGCTCACCGAAGGGGCGGTTAGATACGCAGTATTTT

D gene: TRBD1
V gene: TRBV2
clone size: NA
J gene: TRBJ2-5
CDR3 protein: CASRDDRGTQETQYF
CDR3 DNA: TGTGCCAGCAGGGACGACAGGGGTACCCAAGAGACCCAGTACTTC

D gene: NA
V gene: TRBV29-1
clone size: NA
J gene: TRBJ2-5
CDR3 protein: CSVEPPSLETQYF
CDR3 DNA: TGCAGCGTTGAACCCCCGAGTCTGGAGACCCAGTACTTC

D gene: NA
V gene: TRBV21-1
clone size: NA
J gene: TRBJ2-4
CDR3 protein: CASSKEWQKNIQYF
CDR3 DNA: TGTGCCAGCAGCAAAGAATGGCAGAAAAACATTCAGTACTTC

D gene: NA
V gene: TRBV15
clone size: NA
J gene: TRBJ1-5
CDR3 protein: CATSRGSGQFNQPQHF
CDR3 DNA: TGTGCCACCAGCAGAGGATCGGGGCAATTCAATCAGCCCCAGCATTTT

D gene: NA
V gene: TRBV4-1
clone size: NA
J gene: TRBJ1-2
CDR3 protein: CASSLGGSNYGYTF
CDR3 DNA: TGCGCCAGCAGCCTAGGGGGGTCTAACTATGGCTACACCTTC